This entry lists 25 T cell receptor beta chains sequenced from one sample in a study of T cells in Graves' hyperthyroidism and ophthalmopathy. Amplified TCR beta CDR3 regions came from RNA transcripts. An initial round of RT-PCR targeting the TCR CDR3 relied on the HTBI primer set. TCRdb analysed the multiplex PCR reads with MiXCR anew, one entry per CDR3 protein. This table has around 250,000 distinct CDR3 sequences, 16% appearing once. The sample taken for sequencing was blood. These receptors all stem from a woman between 18 and 29 years old with Graves' ophthalmopathy.

This clonotype was recorded many times. This chain uses TRBV28 with TRBJ2-7; D gene unclear. The CDR3 sequence is 14 residues long. CDR1 and CDR2 (germline): MDHEN, SYDVKM. V was trimmed by 3 bases and J by 2 bases, leaving 11 bases between them. For the CDR3, the DNA is TGTGCCAGCAGTTTTTTGGTCCGCCCCTACGAGCAGTACTTC. Translated: CASSFLVRPYEQYF.

The sample holds many counts of this clonotype. A junction boundary mismatches the germline segment, possibly from a read error. This chain uses TRBV14 with TRBJ1-1; D not resolved. CDR3 length: 13 amino acids. Per germline, CDR1 SGHDN and CDR2 FVKESK. In nucleotides, the CDR3 is TGTGCCAGCAGCCCCGGGCCGAACAGTGAAGCTTTCTTT. Its translation: CASSPGPNSEAFF.

V usage is TRBV4-3 and J usage is TRBJ2-1; 8 bases agree with TRBD2. Germline V gene lookup returns CDR1 LGHNA and CDR2 YSLEER. The CDR3 sequence is 19 residues long. The trim removed 0 bases at V and 6 bases at J, leaving 16 bases unmatched. The CDR3 loop reads CASSQDSIPAGAGVNEQFF. Here the CDR3 DNA reads TGCGCCAGCAGCCAAGATAGTATTCCCGCGGGAGCGGGGGTCAATGAGCAGTTCTTC.

This clonotype was counted many times. This chain connects TRBV20-1 to TRBJ2-3; 9 nucleotides line up with TRBD1. V trimming: 5 bases; J trimming: 8 bases; junction bases outside the gene matches: 8. Germline values: CDR1 DFQATT, CDR2 SNEGSKA (reference sequence). CDR3 size: 13 residues. CDR3 nucleotide sequence: TGCAGTGCTTGGGACAGGGATTCGGGTACGCAGTATTTT. Protein: CSAWDRDSGTQYF.

This clonotype was picked up many times. The V gene is TRBV7-8, the J gene TRBJ2-1; D remains unclear. CDR3 length equals 14 residues. Looked up from germline, CDR1 is SGHVS and CDR2 is FQNEAQ. Deletions cut 1 base from V and 7 bases from J, with 11 bases between. CDR3: CASSLGFSRNEQFF. CDR3 coding DNA: TGTGCCAGCAGCTTAGGGTTCAGTAGAAATGAGCAGTTCTTC.

This clonotype was observed at least ten times. The chain carries TRBV15 and TRBJ1-3; D is ambiguous. The V and J ends lost 1 base and 0 bases respectively, with 7 bases between them. Germline CDR1 and CDR2: LNHNV and YYDKDF (reference sequence). The CDR3 consists of 15 residues. This CDR3 reads CATSRGRISGNTIYF. The CDR3 nucleotides are TGTGCCACCAGCAGAGGCAGGATCTCTGGAAACACCATATATTTT.

This clonotype was picked up many times. The genes are TRBV11-2 and TRBJ2-3, with 16 bases identical to TRBD2. Germline-derived CDR1 and CDR2 are SGHAT and FQNNGV. The V and J ends lost 3 bases and 5 bases, in that order; junction bases with no gene match: 2. This CDR3 comprises 16 residues. CDR3: CASSLGLAGGGDTQYF. CDR3 DNA sequence: TGTGCCAGCAGCTTGGGACTAGCGGGAGGGGGAGATACGCAGTATTTT.

This clonotype showed up many times. V and J are TRBV9 and TRBJ2-1; no clear D gene. CDR3 length: 12 amino acids. Germline V gene lookup returns CDR1 SGDLS and CDR2 YYNGEE. The V end was cut by 3 bases, the J end by 6 bases, with 7 bases between. The CDR3 loop reads CASSATSNEQFF. CDR3 in DNA: TGTGCCAGCAGCGCGACCTCCAATGAGCAGTTCTTC. The full variable domain, its missing parts supplied by reference TRBV9 and TRBJ2-1, is DSGVTQTPKHLITATGQRVTLRCSPRSGDLSVYWYQQSLDQGLQFLIQYYNGEERAKGNILERFSAQQFPDLHSELNLSSLELGDSALYFCASSATSNEQFFGPGTRLTVL.

This clonotype has ten or more counts. The rearrangement uses TRBV10-3 and TRBJ2-3; possibly TRBD1 for D (5 bases). V was cut by 4 bases and J by 0 bases, with 8 bases left in between. The CDR3 totals 14 residues. CDR1 is ENHRY, CDR2 SYGVKD, per germline. The CDR3 is CAISGQGSTDTQYF. The CDR3 DNA follows: TGTGCCATCAGTGGTCAGGGAAGCACAGATACGCAGTATTTT.

This clonotype came up many times. The chain carries TRBV6-1 and TRBJ1-2; D is possibly TRBD1 (6 bases). Deletions cut 4 bases from V and 1 base from J, with 25 bases between. Germline CDR1 and CDR2: MNHNS and SASEGT. The CDR3 sequence is 19 residues long. DNA for the CDR3: TGTGCCAGCAGTGTAACTGTACGGCCGCGGGACAAGATTAACTATGGCTACACCTTC. This translates into CASSVTVRPRDKINYGYTF.

In its sample, this clonotype was seen many times. This chain links TRBV5-1 with TRBJ2-5, with D tentatively TRBD2 (6 bases). CDR1 and CDR2 from the germline V gene are SGHRS and YFSETQ. V was cut by 0 bases and J by 1 base, with 13 bases left in between. This CDR3 contains 16 residues. The CDR3 DNA is TGCGCCAGCAGCTTGGCCACTGGCGGGATCCAAGAGACCCAGTACTTC. It specifies CASSLATGGIQETQYF.

This clonotype was seen ten or more times. The chain joins TRBV15 to TRBJ1-1, with 8 bases fitting TRBD1. This CDR3 has 14 residues. The V segment lost 4 bases and the J segment 5 bases; nucleotides outside the gene matches: 6. Germline V gene sequence: CDR1 LNHNV, CDR2 YYDKDF (reference sequence). The CDR3 DNA is TGTGCCACCAGCACAGGGGGCTCGAGGACTGAAGCTTTCTTT. As protein: CATSTGGSRTEAFF.

Ten or more counts support this clonotype. The rearrangement uses TRBV2 and TRBJ1-6; tentatively, D is TRBD1 (5 bases). Trimming left V 0 bases short and J 9 bases short, with 12 bases between. This CDR3 spans 15 amino acids. Looked up from germline, CDR1 is SNHLY and CDR2 is FYNNEI. DNA for the CDR3: TGTGCCAGCAGTGAAGCGGGGACTAGGGTTTCACCCCTCCACTTT. Translation gives CASSEAGTRVSPLHF. The full variable domain, in which reference TRBV2 and TRBJ1-6 provide the parts outside the CDR3, is EPEVTQTPSHQVTQMGQEVILRCVPISNHLYFYWYRQILGQKVEFLVSFYNNEISEKSEIFDDQFSVERPDGSNFTLKIRSTKLEDSAMYFCASSEAGTRVSPLHFGNGTRLTVT.

This clonotype was seen ten or more times. This rearrangement joins TRBV2 to TRBJ1-1; D may be TRBD1 (5 bases). Germline assignment: CDR1 SNHLY and CDR2 FYNNEI. The germline V and J ends were trimmed by 7 bases and 4 bases, with 16 bases remaining between them. This CDR3 spans 14 amino acids. DNA for the CDR3: TGTGCCAGCAACAGAAACGGGGGTGCCACTGAAGCTTTCTTT. This codes for CASNRNGGATEAFF.

The V gene is TRBV10-3, the J gene TRBJ1-5; the match to TRBD1 covers 8 bases. The junction had 12 bases not matched to a gene; V was cut back by 4 bases and J by 7 bases. The CDR3 contains 16 residues. CDR1 ENHRY and CDR2 SYGVKD come from the germline V gene. CDR3 sequence reads: CAISGTGGEGKQPQHF. The CDR3 nucleotides are TGTGCCATCAGTGGAACAGGGGGGGAAGGGAAACAGCCCCAGCATTTT.

In its sample, this clonotype was seen many times. The gene calls are TRBV27 and TRBJ1-5, with 7 bases that match TRBD1. This CDR3 has 14 residues. Germline CDR1 reads MNHEY; CDR2 reads SMNVEV (reference sequence). V was clipped by 6 bases and J by 3 bases; unmatched bases: 5. DNA for the CDR3: TGTGCCAGCAGGCCGGGACAGCACAATCAGCCCCAGCATTTT. Its translation: CASRPGQHNQPQHF.

Worth noting for this clonotype: This may stem from a read error, because a much larger clone lies one nucleotide away. The rearrangement uses TRBV19 and TRBJ1-1, with 7 bases lining up with TRBD1. Germline CDR1 LNHDA, CDR2 SQIVND (reference sequence). The V and J ends lost 8 bases and 0 bases, in that order; junction bases with no gene match: 15. The CDR3 is made up of 17 amino acids. CDR3 DNA: TGTGCCAGTGGGACGCCCGGGGACAGAGCTATGAACACTGAAGCTTTCTTT. Translation: CASGTPGDRAMNTEAFF.

This clonotype was observed many times. V is TRBV4-3 and J is TRBJ2-2; D remains unclear. This CDR3 comprises 15 residues. Germline values: CDR1 LGHNA, CDR2 YSLEER. Trimming removed 1 base from V and 3 bases from J, with 9 bases in between. The CDR3 spells CASSQATDHTGELFF. In nucleotides, the CDR3 is TGCGCCAGCAGCCAAGCCACAGACCACACCGGGGAGCTGTTTTTT.

The rearrangement joins TRBV25-1 to TRBJ1-1; no firm D call. The CDR3 runs 13 residues. CDR1 is MGHDK, CDR2 SYGVNS, per germline. V lost 3 bases and J lost 5, with 10 bases in between. DNA for the CDR3: TGTGCCAGCAGTGACGTTGTGGGGACTGAAGCTTTCTTT. Protein: CASSDVVGTEAFF.

Ten or more counts support this clonotype. J is TRBJ1-5 and V is TRBV10-3; unclear D gene. The CDR3 loop spans 13 amino acids. Trimming stripped 8 bases from V and 1 base from J, with 9 bases between. CDR1 is ENHRY and CDR2 is SYGVKD in the germline V gene. The CDR3 DNA reads as TGTGCCATCGCGACGGGGAGCAATCAGCCCCAGCATTTT. Encoded protein: CAIATGSNQPQHF.

This clonotype turned up a few times. This chain connects TRBV20-1 to TRBJ1-4; D gene uncertain. The CDR3 loop spans 13 amino acids. V was trimmed by 0 bases and J by 13 bases, leaving 15 bases between them. Germline loops: CDR1 DFQATT, CDR2 SNEGSKA (reference sequence). DNA of the CDR3: TGCAGTGCTAGAGATTTCGGGGATAGAGGACTGTTTTTT. It yields the protein CSARDFGDRGLFF.

This clonotype was picked up a small number of times. A much more abundant neighbour one base away suggests this may be a read error. This CDR3 is CASSEGEAGELFF. CDR3 DNA sequence: TGTGCCAGCAGTGAGGGGGAGGCCGGGGAGCTGTTTTTT. The V call is TRBV6-4, the J call TRBJ2-2; tentatively, D is TRBD2 (6 bases). The CDR3 runs to 13 residues. Germline CDR1 reads MRHNA; CDR2 reads SNTAGT. V was cut by 3 bases and J by 6 bases, with 8 bases left in between.

This clonotype has only one observation. The gene calls are TRBV3-1 and TRBJ1-1; 7 nucleotides align to TRBD1. The junction had 7 bases not matched to a gene; V was cut back by 2 bases and J by 7 bases. The CDR3 loop spans 14 amino acids. In germline, CDR1 is LGHDT, CDR2 YNNKEL (reference sequence). CDR3 amino acids: CASSQYYRGGEAFF. CDR3 DNA: TGTGCCAGCAGCCAATACTACAGGGGCGGTGAAGCTTTCTTT. Supplemented by reference TRBV3-1 and TRBJ1-1, the full variable domain reads DTAVSQTPKYLVTQMGNDKSIKCEQNLGHDTMYWYKQDSKKFLKIMFSYNNKELIINETVPNRFSPKSPDKAHLNLHINSLELGDSAVYFCASSQYYRGGEAFFGQGTRLTVV.

This clonotype was counted at least ten times. The DNA for the CDR3 is TGCAGTGCTAGGGAAGATTCCTACAATGAGCAGTTCTTC. It encodes CSAREDSYNEQFF. V gene TRBV20-1 combines with J gene TRBJ2-1, with D uncertain. In germline, CDR1 is DFQATT, CDR2 SNEGSKA (reference sequence). The CDR3 totals 13 residues. The germline V and J ends were trimmed by 3 bases and 1 base, with 7 bases remaining between them.

This clonotype was detected a few times. The chain joins TRBV3-1 to TRBJ2-1; TRBD2 matches 7 bases. Germline assignment: CDR1 LGHDT and CDR2 YNNKEL (reference sequence). This CDR3 has 14 residues. J gave up 10 bases and V 1 base, and 7 bases lay outside the gene matches. CDR3 DNA sequence: TGTGCCAGCAGCCAAGGACTAGCCCCAGGCGAGCAGTTCTTC. This translates into CASSQGLAPGEQFF.